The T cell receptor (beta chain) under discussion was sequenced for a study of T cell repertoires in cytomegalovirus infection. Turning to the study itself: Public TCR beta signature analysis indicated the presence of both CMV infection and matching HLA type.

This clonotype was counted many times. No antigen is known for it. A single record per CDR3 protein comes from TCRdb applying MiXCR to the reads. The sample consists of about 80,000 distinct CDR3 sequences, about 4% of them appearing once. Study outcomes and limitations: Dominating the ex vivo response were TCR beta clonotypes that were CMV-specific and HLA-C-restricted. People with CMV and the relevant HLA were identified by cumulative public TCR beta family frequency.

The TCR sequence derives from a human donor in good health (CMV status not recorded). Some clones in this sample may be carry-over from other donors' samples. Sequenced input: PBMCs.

The CDR3 region has the DNA TGTGCCAGCAGATATCAAGACAGGGCCAATCAGCCCCAGCATTTT. Translating gives CASRYQDRANQPQHF. V gene TRBV6-1 combines with J gene TRBJ1-5; 7 bases are a match to TRBD1. The trim removed 6 bases at V and 3 bases at J, leaving 8 bases unmatched. The CDR3 loop spans 15 amino acids. Germline V gene lookup returns CDR1 MNHNS and CDR2 SASEGT.